These T cell receptor beta chains were read from a single sample in a study of T-cell memory formation after mild COVID-19. TCRdb reprocessed the 5' RACE reads via MiXCR and lists one record per CDR3 protein. The table has 190,000 or so distinct CDR3 sequences, around 25% seen once; the top ten hold approximately 10%. The source material was PBMCs or a T cell subset sorted from them (not recorded which). All receptors derive from an adult woman who had mild COVID-19 (a few samples of this study predate the infection). Cell type and time point are not known. The CDR3 runs from the conserved cysteine through the conserved F or W. D genes are given only for firm matches. The size entry is marked missing in some rows and otherwise reads once, few, many or a size class.

TRBJ2-5,-,-,TRBV7-9,TGTGCCAGCAAGGACATCCGAGAGACCCAGTACTTC,CASKDIRETQYF
TRBJ2-1,-,-,TRBV7-2,TGTGCCAGCAGCTTATCTACCAGGGCCAACAATGAGCAGTTCTTC,CASSLSTRANNEQFF
TRBJ2-2,TRBD1,few,TRBV29-1,TGCAGCGTTGAAGATCTTAAGGCGACAGGGCCTCGGGAGCTGTTTTTT,CSVEDLKATGPRELFF
TRBJ2-5,-,few,TRBV11-3,TGTGCCAGCAGCTTAGTCCTCGGGGGCCAAGAGACCCAGTACTTC,CASSLVLGGQETQYF
TRBJ2-7,TRBD1,-,TRBV7-9,TGTGCCAGCAGCCCCCCCGAGGGACAGGAGAGCTCCTACGAGCAGTACTTC,CASSPPEGQESSYEQYF
TRBJ1-1,TRBD1,-,TRBV7-9,TGTGCCAGCAGACCCGACAGGGGGCGAGTCACTGAAGCTTTCTTT,CASRPDRGRVTEAFF
TRBJ2-7,-,few,TRBV12-3/TRBV12-4,TGTGCCAGCAGTTCCGGCCTGCTCGAACCCTACGAGCAGTACTTC,CASSSGLLEPYEQYF
TRBJ2-7,TRBD2,-,TRBV6-6,TGTGCCAGCAGTAGGGGGACTAGCGGGAGCGTTGTGTACGAGCAGTACTTC,CASSRGTSGSVVYEQYF
TRBJ2-2,-,few,TRBV12-3/TRBV12-4,TGTGCCAGCAGTTCTGGTTTGGGATCCGGGGAGCTGTTTTTT,CASSSGLGSGELFF
TRBJ2-7,TRBD1,few,TRBV7-9,TGTGCCATTGACCGGGACAGGGGTTTCGAGCAGTACTTC,CAIDRDRGFEQYF
TRBJ1-3,-,-,TRBV2,TGTGCCAGCAGTGGGGAAGGGTTCCCGGGAAACACCATATATTTT,CASSGEGFPGNTIYF
TRBJ2-2,TRBD2,-,TRBV20-1,TGCAGTGCTAGAGCATTAGCGGGGGGGCGCACCGGGGAGCTGTTTTTT,CSARALAGGRTGELFF
TRBJ2-4,-,-,TRBV29-1,TGCAGCGTTGCGTTTAACAGGGAAAACATTCAGTACTTC,CSVAFNRENIQYF
TRBJ2-7,-,-,TRBV30,TGTGCCTGGAGTCGACGGGGGGCCGGTTCCTACGAGCAGTACTTC,CAWSRRGAGSYEQYF
TRBJ2-1,TRBD2,few,TRBV7-2,TGTGCCAGCAGCCCAAGCGGGAGTCTCCGGAATGAGCAGTTCTTC,CASSPSGSLRNEQFF
TRBJ2-7,-,-,TRBV9,TGTGCCAGCAGCTCTTGGGGGGACTCCTACGAGCAGTACTTC,CASSSWGDSYEQYF
TRBJ1-5,TRBD1,many,TRBV7-9,TGTGCCAGCAGCAGCGACAGGGGGGATCAGCCCCAGCATTTT,CASSSDRGDQPQHF
TRBJ1-5,TRBD1,-,TRBV7-8,TGTGCCAGCAGCCGGGGACAGGGGTCAAATCAGCCCCAGCATTTT,CASSRGQGSNQPQHF
TRBJ2-5,-,-,TRBV5-6,TGTGCCAGCAGCTTGGAACTAGGATGGACCCAGTACTTC,CASSLELGWTQYF
TRBJ2-2,-,-,TRBV11-3,TGTGCCAGCAGCTTATCCGCCACCGGGGAGCTGTTTTTT,CASSLSATGELFF
TRBJ2-3,-,-,TRBV5-1,TGCGCCAGCAGCTTGGGGAACGGGCCAGCAGATACGCAGTATTTT,CASSLGNGPADTQYF
TRBJ2-2,TRBD1,few,TRBV12-3/TRBV12-4,TGTGCCAGCAGTAGGACAGGGGACGGCGGGGAGCTGTTTTTT,CASSRTGDGGELFF
TRBJ2-3,-,few,TRBV7-9,TGTGCCAGCAGACCCAGTTCTGTCCACACAGATACGCAGTATTTT,CASRPSSVHTDTQYF
TRBJ2-2,TRBD1,-,TRBV4-1,TGCGCCAGCAGCCAAGACGGGGCAGGGGGCTCCGGGGAGCTGTTTTTT,CASSQDGAGGSGELFF
TRBJ1-2,-,-,TRBV5-4,TGTGCCAGCAGCTCCCAACCAGAGGGGAATGACTATGGCTACACCTTC,CASSSQPEGNDYGYTF
TRBJ1-2,-,-,TRBV5-1,TGCGCCAGCAGCTCAGCAGGGGATATCTATGGCTACACCTTC,CASSSAGDIYGYTF
TRBJ2-3,-,-,TRBV5-1,TGCGCCAGCAGCTCCGGGACCGATCCCGGGGATACGCAGTATTTT,CASSSGTDPGDTQYF
TRBJ2-7,-,few,TRBV6-1,TGTGCCAGCATCGTCTATAGGGGACCCTACGAGCAGTACTTC,CASIVYRGPYEQYF
TRBJ1-2,-,-,TRBV30,TGTGCCTGGAGCCCGGGCTGGGGCTATGGCTACACCTTC,CAWSPGWGYGYTF
TRBJ2-7,-,many,TRBV20-1,TGCAGTGCTAGAGATCACTCCGGATCTTCCTACGAGCAGTACTTC,CSARDHSGSSYEQYF
TRBJ2-7,-,-,TRBV5-4,TGTGCCAGCAGCCCCCTTCCCTCGGTCGAGCAGTACTTC,CASSPLPSVEQYF
TRBJ2-1,TRBD2,few,TRBV7-2,TGTGCCAGCAGCTTAGCGAATCTAGCGGGTGAGCAGTTCTTC,CASSLANLAGEQFF
TRBJ1-2,-,few,TRBV18,TGTGCCAGCTCACCACCGGGGGACCCCAGGGATGGCTACACCTTC,CASSPPGDPRDGYTF
TRBJ2-1,TRBD1,many,TRBV4-2,TGTGCCAGCAGCCCCGGGACAGGGGTGGTGGGGCAGTTCTTC,CASSPGTGVVGQFF
TRBJ2-5,-,few,TRBV7-2,TGTGCCAGCAGCCCTCCGGGACACCGAGGGGTGGAGACCCAGTACTTC,CASSPPGHRGVETQYF
TRBJ2-7,TRBD2,few,TRBV20-1,TGCAGTGCTAGTCAGGCTAGCGGGAGATCCTACGAGCAGTACTTC,CSASQASGRSYEQYF
TRBJ2-5,-,few,TRBV3-1,TGTGCCAGCAGCCAAGATTGGGGACTGCAAGAGACCCAGTACTTC,CASSQDWGLQETQYF
TRBJ1-1,TRBD1,many,TRBV20-1,TGCAGTGCGCCCGACAGGGGCGGATTCCGAACTGAAGCTTTCTTT,CSAPDRGGFRTEAFF
TRBJ2-7,TRBD2,few,TRBV6-5,TGTGCCAGCAGTTACTTACCTCCTTCGGCGGGAGCTCTCGAGCAGTACTTC,CASSYLPPSAGALEQYF
TRBJ2-7,TRBD2,-,TRBV3-1,TGTGCCAGCAGCCATGGGACTAGCGGGGGCGGGGAGCAGTACTTC,CASSHGTSGGGEQYF
TRBJ2-5,TRBD2,-,TRBV5-1,TGCGCCAGCAGCTTGGGACTAGCGGGAGTCGATGGGGAGACCCAGTACTTC,CASSLGLAGVDGETQYF
TRBJ2-2,TRBD2,few,TRBV7-9,TGTGCCAGCAGCTTATTGGGACTAGCGGACGGGGAGCTGTTTTTT,CASSLLGLADGELFF
TRBJ1-2,-,many,TRBV9,TGTGCCAGCAGCGTAGGAAGGGGAGTCTATGGCTACACCTTC,CASSVGRGVYGYTF